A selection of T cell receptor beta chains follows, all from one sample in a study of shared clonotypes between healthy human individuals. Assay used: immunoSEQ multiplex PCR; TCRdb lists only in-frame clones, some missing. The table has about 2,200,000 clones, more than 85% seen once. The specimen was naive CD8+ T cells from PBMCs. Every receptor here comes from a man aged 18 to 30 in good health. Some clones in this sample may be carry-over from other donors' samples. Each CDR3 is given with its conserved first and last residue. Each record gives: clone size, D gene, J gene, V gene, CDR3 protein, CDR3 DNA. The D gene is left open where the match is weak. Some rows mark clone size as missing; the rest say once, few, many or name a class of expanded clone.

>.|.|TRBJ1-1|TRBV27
CASSFNPGNTEAFF
TGTGCCAGCAGTTTTAACCCAGGGAACACTGAAGCTTTCTTT
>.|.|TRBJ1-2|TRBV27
CASSLSRGSGYTF
TGTGCCAGCAGTTTATCGAGAGGGAGTGGCTACACCTTC
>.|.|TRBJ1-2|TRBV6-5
CASSYSRDPRAYGYTF
TGTGCCAGCAGTTACTCGAGGGACCCAAGAGCCTATGGCTACACCTTC
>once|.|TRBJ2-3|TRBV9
CASSLSGGGIDTQYF
TGTGCCAGCAGCTTAAGTGGCGGCGGGATAGATACGCAGTATTTT
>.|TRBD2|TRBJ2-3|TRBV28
CASSSPREGRDTDTQYF
TGTGCCAGCAGCTCTCCGCGGGAGGGCCGGGACACAGATACGCAGTATTTT
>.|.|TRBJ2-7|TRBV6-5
CASSYDLSYEQYF
TGTGCCAGCAGTTACGACCTATCCTACGAGCAGTACTTC
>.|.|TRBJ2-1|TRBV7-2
CASSSWPRLSEQFF
TGTGCCAGCAGCTCCTGGCCCCGACTTAGTGAGCAGTTCTTC
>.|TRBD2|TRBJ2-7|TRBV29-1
CSAGSTSGFVEQYF
TGCAGCGCCGGTAGTACTAGCGGGTTTGTCGAGCAGTACTTC
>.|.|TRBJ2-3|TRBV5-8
CASSFYRGTDTQYF
TGTGCCAGCAGCTTCTACAGGGGCACAGATACGCAGTATTTT
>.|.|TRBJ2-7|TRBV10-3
CAIKAERQSEQYF
TGTGCCATCAAAGCGGAACGACAGTCCGAGCAGTACTTC
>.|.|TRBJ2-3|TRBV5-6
CASSLGGTTQYF
TGTGCCAGCAGCTTGGGCGGGACTACGCAGTATTTT
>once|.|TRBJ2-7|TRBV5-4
CASSLYTGSYEQYF
TGTGCCAGCAGCTTGTACACGGGCTCCTACGAGCAGTACTTC
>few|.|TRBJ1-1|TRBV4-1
CASSWAGSDTEAFF
TGCGCCAGCAGCTGGGCGGGGAGTGACACTGAAGCTTTCTTT
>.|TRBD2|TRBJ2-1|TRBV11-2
CASSLGPSGGNNEQFF
TGTGCCAGCAGCTTAGGGCCTAGCGGGGGAAACAATGAGCAGTTCTTC
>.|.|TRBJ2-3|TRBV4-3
CASSQNVASTDTQYF
TGCGCCAGCAGCCAAAATGTGGCTAGCACAGATACGCAGTATTTT
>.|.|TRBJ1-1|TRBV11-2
CASSLAVGKNTEAFF
TGTGCCAGCAGCTTAGCAGTGGGAAAGAACACTGAAGCTTTCTTT
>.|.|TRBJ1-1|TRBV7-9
CASSHPKGPGVNTEAFF
TGTGCCAGCAGCCATCCAAAAGGGCCAGGGGTCAACACTGAAGCTTTCTTT
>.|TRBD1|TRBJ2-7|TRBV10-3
CAISGVGTGEGEQYF
TGTGCCATCAGTGGAGTTGGTACAGGGGAAGGCGAGCAGTACTTC
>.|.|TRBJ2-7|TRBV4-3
CASSQDVGGSYEQYF
TGCGCCAGCAGCCAAGATGTCGGCGGATCCTACGAGCAGTACTTC
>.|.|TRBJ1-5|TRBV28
CASRPLRDSNQPQHF
TGTGCCAGCAGACCCCTGAGGGATAGCAATCAGCCCCAGCATTTT
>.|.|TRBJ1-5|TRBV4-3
CASSQVLDYNQPQHF
TGCGCCAGCAGCCAAGTTCTGGACTACAATCAGCCCCAGCATTTT
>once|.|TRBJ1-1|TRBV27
CASSLIKETEAFF
TGTGCCAGCAGTTTAATTAAAGAAACTGAAGCTTTCTTT
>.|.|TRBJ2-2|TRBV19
CATCRVDTGELFF
TGTGCAACTTGTAGGGTGGACACCGGGGAGCTGTTTTTT
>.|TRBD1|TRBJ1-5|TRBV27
CASSWGTGSNQPQHF
TGTGCCAGCAGTTGGGGGACAGGGAGCAATCAGCCCCAGCATTTT
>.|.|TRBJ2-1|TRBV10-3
CAISESGLYNEQFF
TGTGCCATCAGTGAGTCTGGGCTGTACAATGAGCAGTTCTTC
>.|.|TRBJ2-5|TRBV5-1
CASSRPSRERMETQYF
TGCGCCAGCAGCCGCCCTAGCCGGGAGAGGATGGAGACCCAGTACTTC
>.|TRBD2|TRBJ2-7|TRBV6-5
CASSYKSGSREQYF
TGTGCCAGCAGTTACAAAAGCGGGAGTCGAGAGCAGTACTTC
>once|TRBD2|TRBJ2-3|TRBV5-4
CASSSGLAGDTQYF
TGTGCCAGCAGCTCGGGACTAGCGGGAGATACGCAGTATTTT
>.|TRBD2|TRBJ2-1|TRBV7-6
CASSFRPLGREGNYNEQFF
TGTGCCAGCAGCTTTCGCCCCCTAGGGCGGGAGGGAAACTACAATGAGCAGTTCTTC
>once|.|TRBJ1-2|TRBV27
CASSFSGNGYTF
TGTGCCAGCAGTTTTTCGGGTAACGGCTACACCTTC
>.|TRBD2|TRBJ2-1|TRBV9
CASSIWTSDNEQFF
TGTGCCAGCAGCATTTGGACTAGCGACAATGAGCAGTTCTTC
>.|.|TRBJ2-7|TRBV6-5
CASRAGVHEQYF
TGTGCCAGCAGGGCAGGGGTGCACGAGCAGTACTTC
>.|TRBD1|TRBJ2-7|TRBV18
CASSPPKGTDPYEQYF
TGTGCCAGCTCACCACCGAAAGGGACAGACCCCTACGAGCAGTACTTC
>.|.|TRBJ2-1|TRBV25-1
CASSEGGGNNEQFF
TGTGCCAGCAGTGAGGGTGGCGGAAACAATGAGCAGTTCTTC
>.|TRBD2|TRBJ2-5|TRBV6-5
CASSYYSGETQYF
TGTGCCAGCAGTTACTATAGCGGGGAGACCCAGTACTTC
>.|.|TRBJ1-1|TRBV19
CASTTLNTEAFF
TGTGCCAGTACCACTTTGAACACTGAAGCTTTCTTT
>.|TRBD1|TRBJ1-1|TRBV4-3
CASSPWTGGVTEAFF
TGCGCCAGCAGCCCTTGGACAGGGGGCGTCACTGAAGCTTTCTTT
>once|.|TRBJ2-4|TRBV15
CATSREEVTSRNIQYF
TGTGCCACCAGCAGAGAGGAGGTAACGAGTCGGAACATTCAGTACTTC
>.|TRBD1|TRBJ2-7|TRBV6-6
CASSPRGGGRSYEQYF
TGTGCCAGCAGCCCCAGAGGGGGCGGAAGGTCCTACGAGCAGTACTTC